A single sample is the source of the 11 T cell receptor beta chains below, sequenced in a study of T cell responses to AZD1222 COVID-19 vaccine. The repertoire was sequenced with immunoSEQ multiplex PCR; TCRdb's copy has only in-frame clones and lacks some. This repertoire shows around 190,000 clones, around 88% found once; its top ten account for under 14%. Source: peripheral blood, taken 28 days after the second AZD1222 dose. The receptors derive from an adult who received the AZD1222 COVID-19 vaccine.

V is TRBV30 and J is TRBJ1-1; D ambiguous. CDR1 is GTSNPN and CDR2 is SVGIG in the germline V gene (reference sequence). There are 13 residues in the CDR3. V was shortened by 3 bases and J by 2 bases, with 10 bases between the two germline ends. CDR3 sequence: CAWRGGSNTEAFF. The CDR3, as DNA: TGTGCCTGGAGGGGCGGATCTAACACTGAAGCTTTCTTT.

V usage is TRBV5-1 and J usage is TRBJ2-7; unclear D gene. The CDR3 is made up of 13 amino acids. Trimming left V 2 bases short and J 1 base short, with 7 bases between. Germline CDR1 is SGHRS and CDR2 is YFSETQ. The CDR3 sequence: CASSFVESYEQYF. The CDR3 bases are TGCGCCAGCAGCTTTGTAGAATCCTACGAGCAGTACTTC.

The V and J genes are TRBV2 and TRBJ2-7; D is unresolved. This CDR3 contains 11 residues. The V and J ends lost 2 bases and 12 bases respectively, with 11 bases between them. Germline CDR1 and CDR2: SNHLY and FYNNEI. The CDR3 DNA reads TGTGCCAGCAGTGAACTTCTTGACGGGTACTTC. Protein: CASSELLDGYF.

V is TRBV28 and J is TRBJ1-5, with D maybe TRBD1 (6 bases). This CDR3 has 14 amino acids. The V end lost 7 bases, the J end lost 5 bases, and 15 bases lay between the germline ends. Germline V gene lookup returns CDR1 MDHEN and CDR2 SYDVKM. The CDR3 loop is CASTASGGYQPQHF. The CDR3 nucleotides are TGTGCCAGCACCGCCTCCGGGGGCTATCAGCCCCAGCATTTT.

CDR3 in amino acids: CASSPRTGSETQYF. Here the CDR3 DNA reads TGTGCCAGTAGTCCTCGGACAGGGTCGGAGACCCAGTACTTC. The chain joins TRBV19 to TRBJ2-5; TRBD1 aligns across 8 bases. This CDR3 region has 14 residues. Germline CDR1 LNHDA, CDR2 SQIVND (reference sequence). V lost 5 bases and J lost 5; bases outside the gene matches: 7.

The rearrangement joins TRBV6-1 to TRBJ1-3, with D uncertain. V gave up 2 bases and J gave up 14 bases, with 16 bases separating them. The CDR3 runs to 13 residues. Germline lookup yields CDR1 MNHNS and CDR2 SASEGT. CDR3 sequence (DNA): TGTGCCAGCAGTGAACCGGCCACCGGCCTACTATATTTT. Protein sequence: CASSEPATGLLYF.

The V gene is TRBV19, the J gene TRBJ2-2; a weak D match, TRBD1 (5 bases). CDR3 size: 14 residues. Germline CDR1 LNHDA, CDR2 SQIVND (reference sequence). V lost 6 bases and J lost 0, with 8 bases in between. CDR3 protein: CASRTAPNTGELFF. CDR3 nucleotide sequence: TGTGCCAGTAGGACAGCCCCGAACACCGGGGAGCTGTTTTTT.

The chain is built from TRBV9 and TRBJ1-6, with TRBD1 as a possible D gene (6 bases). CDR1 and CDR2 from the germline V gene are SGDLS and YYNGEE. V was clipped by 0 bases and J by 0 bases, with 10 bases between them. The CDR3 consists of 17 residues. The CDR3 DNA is TGTGCCAGCAGCGTAGATGGGGGCACCTCCTATAATTCACCCCTCCACTTT. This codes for CASSVDGGTSYNSPLHF.

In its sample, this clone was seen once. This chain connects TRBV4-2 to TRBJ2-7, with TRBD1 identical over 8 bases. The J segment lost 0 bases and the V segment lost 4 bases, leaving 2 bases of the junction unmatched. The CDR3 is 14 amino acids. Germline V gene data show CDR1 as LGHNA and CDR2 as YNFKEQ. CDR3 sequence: CASSRDRSSYEQYF. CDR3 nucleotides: TGTGCCAGCAGCCGGGACAGGAGCTCCTACGAGCAGTACTTC.

The CDR3 loop is CASDRGEPYGYTF. DNA for the CDR3: TGTGCCAGCGACAGGGGCGAACCCTATGGCTACACCTTC. J is TRBJ1-2 and V is TRBV19, with 8 bases aligning to TRBD1. From germline, CDR1 is LNHDA and CDR2 SQIVND (reference sequence). V dropped 9 bases and J dropped 4; count of bases not matched to a gene: 7. CDR3 length equals 13 residues.

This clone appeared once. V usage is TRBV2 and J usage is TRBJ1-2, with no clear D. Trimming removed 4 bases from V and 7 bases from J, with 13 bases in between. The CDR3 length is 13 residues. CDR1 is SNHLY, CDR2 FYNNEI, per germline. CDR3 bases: TGTGCCAGCAGTGTCAGATTCGATGGTGGCTACACCTTC. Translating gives CASSVRFDGGYTF.